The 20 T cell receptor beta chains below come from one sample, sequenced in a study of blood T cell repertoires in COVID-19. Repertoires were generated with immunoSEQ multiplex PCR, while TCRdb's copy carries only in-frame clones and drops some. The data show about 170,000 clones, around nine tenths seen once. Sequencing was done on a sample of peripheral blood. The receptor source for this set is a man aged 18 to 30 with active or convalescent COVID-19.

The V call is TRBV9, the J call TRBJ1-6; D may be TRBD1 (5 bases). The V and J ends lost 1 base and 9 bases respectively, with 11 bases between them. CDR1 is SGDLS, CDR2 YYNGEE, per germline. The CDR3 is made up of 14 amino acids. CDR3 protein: CASSVSTGLSPLHF. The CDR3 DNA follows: TGTGCCAGCAGCGTATCAACGGGACTTTCACCCCTCCACTTT.

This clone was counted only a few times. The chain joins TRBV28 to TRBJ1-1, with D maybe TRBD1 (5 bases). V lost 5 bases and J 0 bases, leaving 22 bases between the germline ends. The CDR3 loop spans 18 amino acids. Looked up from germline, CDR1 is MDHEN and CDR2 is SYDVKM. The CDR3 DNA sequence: TGTGCCAGCAGTATATCGTCTGGCAGGGCCTCGCTGAACACTGAAGCTTTCTTT. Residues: CASSISSGRASLNTEAFF.

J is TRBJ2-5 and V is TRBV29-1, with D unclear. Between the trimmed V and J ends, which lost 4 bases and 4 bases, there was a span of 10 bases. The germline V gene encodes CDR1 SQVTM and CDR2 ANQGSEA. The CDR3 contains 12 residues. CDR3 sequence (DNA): TGCAGCGTTGTCCCCAGGCCAGAGACCCAGTACTTC. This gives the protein CSVVPRPETQYF. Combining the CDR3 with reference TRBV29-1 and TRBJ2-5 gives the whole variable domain SAVISQKPSRDICQRGTSLTIQCQVDSQVTMMFWYRQQPGQSLTLIATANQGSEATYESGFVIDKFPISRPNLTFSTLTVSNMSPEDSSIYLCSVVPRPETQYFGPGTRLLVL.

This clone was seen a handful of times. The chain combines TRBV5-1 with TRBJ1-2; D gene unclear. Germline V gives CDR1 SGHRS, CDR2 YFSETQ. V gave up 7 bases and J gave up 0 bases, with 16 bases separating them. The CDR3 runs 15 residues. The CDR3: CASSRNGEPNYGYTF. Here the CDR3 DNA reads TGCGCCAGCTCCCGGAACGGAGAACCTAACTATGGCTACACCTTC.

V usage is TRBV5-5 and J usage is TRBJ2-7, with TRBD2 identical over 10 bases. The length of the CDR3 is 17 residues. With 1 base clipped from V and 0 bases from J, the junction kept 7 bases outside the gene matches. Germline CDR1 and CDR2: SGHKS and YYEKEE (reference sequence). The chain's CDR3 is CASSLSPTSGYSYEQYF. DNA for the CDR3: TGTGCCAGCAGCTTGTCTCCGACTAGCGGGTACTCCTACGAGCAGTACTTC.

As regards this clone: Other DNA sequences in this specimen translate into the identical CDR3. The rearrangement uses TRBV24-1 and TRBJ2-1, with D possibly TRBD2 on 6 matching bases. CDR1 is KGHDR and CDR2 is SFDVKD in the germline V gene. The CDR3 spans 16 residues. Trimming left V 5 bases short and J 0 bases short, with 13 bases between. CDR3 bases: TGTGCCACCAGTGCCCTTGGGGGGAGCTCCTACAATGAGCAGTTCTTC. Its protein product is CATSALGGSSYNEQFF.

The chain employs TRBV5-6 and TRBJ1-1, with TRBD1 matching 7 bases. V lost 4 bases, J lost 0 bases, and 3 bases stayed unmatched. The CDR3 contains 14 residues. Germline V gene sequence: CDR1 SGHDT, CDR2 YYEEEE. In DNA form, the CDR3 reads TGTGCCAGCAGCGAGACAGGGCTGAACACTGAAGCTTTCTTT. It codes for CASSETGLNTEAFF.

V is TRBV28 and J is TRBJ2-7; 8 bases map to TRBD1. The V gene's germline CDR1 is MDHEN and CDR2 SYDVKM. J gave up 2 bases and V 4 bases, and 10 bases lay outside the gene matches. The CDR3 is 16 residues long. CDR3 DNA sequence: TGTGCCAGCAGTTCCCAACGATGGGACAGGCCCTACGAGCAGTACGTC. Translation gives CASSSQRWDRPYEQYV.

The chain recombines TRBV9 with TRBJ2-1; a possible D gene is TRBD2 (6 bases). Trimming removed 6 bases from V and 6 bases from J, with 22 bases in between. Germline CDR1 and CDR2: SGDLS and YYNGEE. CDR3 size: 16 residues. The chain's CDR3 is CASTDRRDAPGNEQFF. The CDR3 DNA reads TGTGCCAGCACCGACCGGCGGGACGCCCCCGGCAATGAGCAGTTCTTC. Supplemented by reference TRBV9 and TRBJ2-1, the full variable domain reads DSGVTQTPKHLITATGQRVTLRCSPRSGDLSVYWYQQSLDQGLQFLIQYYNGEERAKGNILERFSAQQFPDLHSELNLSSLELGDSALYFCASTDRRDAPGNEQFFGPGTRLTVL.

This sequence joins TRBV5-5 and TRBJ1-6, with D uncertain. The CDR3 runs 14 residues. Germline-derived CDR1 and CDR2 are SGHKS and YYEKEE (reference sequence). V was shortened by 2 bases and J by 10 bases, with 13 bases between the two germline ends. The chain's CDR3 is CASSFGGLNSPLHF. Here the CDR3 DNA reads TGTGCCAGCAGCTTTGGCGGTCTAAACTCACCCCTCCACTTT. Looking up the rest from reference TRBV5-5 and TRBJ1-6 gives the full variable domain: DAGVTQSPTHLIKTRGQQVTLRCSPISGHKSVSWYQQVLGQGPQFIFQYYEKEERGRGNFPDRFSARQFPNYSSELNVNALLLGDSALYLCASSFGGLNSPLHFGNGTRLTVT.

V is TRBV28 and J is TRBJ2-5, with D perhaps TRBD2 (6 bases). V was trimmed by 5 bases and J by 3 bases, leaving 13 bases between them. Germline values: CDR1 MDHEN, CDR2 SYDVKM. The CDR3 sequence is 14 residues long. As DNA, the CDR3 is TGTGCCAGCAGTGATTCCGGGACTGAAGAGACCCAGTACTTC. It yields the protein CASSDSGTEETQYF. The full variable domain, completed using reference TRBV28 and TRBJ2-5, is DVKVTQSSRYLVKRTGEKVFLECVQDMDHENMFWYRQDPGLGLRLIYFSYDVKMKEKGDIPEGYSVSREKKERFSLILESASTNQTSMYLCASSDSGTEETQYFGPGTRLLVL.

CDR3 nucleotide sequence: TGTGCCAGCAGTTACTCCGGGGGAGGCACAAACACCATATATTTT. Protein: CASSYSGGGTNTIYF. The V and J genes are TRBV6-6 and TRBJ1-3; D possibly corresponds to TRBD1 (5 bases). This CDR3 comprises 15 residues. Germline V CDR1 and CDR2: MNHNY, SVGAGI (reference sequence). The germline V and J ends were trimmed by 0 bases and 6 bases, with 12 bases remaining between them.

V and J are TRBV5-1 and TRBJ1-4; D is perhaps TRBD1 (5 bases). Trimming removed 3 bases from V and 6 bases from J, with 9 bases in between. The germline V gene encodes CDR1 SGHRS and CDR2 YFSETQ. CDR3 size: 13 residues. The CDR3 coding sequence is TGCGCCAGCAGCTACGACAGAGATGAAAAACTGTTTTTT. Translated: CASSYDRDEKLFF.

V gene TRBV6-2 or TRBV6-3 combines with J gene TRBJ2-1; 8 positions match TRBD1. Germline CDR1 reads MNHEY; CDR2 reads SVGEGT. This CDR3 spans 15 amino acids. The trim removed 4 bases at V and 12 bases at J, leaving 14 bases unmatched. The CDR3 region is CASSWWGQASLGQFF. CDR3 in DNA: TGTGCCAGCAGTTGGTGGGGACAGGCTTCTTTAGGGCAGTTCTTC.

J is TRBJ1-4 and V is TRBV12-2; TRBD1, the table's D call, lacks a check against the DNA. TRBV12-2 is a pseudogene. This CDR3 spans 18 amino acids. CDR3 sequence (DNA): TGTGCAAGTCGCTTACTGGTAAGAGAGGGGGACAGTAATGAAAAACTGTTTTTT. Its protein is CASRLLVREGDSNEKLFF.

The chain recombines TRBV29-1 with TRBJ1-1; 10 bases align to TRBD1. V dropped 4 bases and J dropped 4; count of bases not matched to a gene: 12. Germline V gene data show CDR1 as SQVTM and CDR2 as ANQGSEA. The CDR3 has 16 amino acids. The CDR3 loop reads CSVVPRDRGIFTEAFF. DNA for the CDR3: TGCAGCGTTGTTCCTCGGGACAGGGGAATTTTCACTGAAGCTTTCTTT.

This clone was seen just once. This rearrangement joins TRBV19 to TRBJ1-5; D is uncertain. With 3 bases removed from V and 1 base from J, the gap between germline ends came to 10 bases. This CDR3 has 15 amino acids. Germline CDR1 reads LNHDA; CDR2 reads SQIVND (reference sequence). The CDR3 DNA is TGTGCCAGTAGTATTTCCGGCGGCAGCAATCAGCCCCAGCATTTT. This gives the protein CASSISGGSNQPQHF.

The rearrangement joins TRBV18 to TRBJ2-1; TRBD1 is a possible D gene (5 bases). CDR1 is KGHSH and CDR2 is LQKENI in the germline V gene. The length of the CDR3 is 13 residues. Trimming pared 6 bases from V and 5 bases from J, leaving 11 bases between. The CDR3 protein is CASSPTANNEQFF. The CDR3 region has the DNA TGTGCCAGCTCGCCGACAGCAAACAATGAGCAGTTCTTC.

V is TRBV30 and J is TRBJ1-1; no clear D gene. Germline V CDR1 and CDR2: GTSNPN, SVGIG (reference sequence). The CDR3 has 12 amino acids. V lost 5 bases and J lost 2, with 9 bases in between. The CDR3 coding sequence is TGTGCCTGGGGGAGAGTAAACACTGAAGCTTTCTTT. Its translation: CAWGRVNTEAFF.

The CDR3 sequence: CASSPRGYGYTF. As DNA, the CDR3 is TGTGCCAGCAGCCCCCGAGGGTATGGCTACACCTTC. The chain couples TRBV7-9 to TRBJ1-2; D gene unclear. Germline lookup yields CDR1 SEHNR and CDR2 FQNEAQ (reference sequence). V lost 5 bases and J lost 5, with 9 bases in between. CDR3 length: 12 amino acids.